Given below is one TCR beta chain in context. Its antigen is not known. A junction end diverges from the germline sequence, so it may reflect a read error. RNA in amounts of roughly 0.5 to 1 ug was reverse transcribed with random hexamers. Amplification of the TCR beta CDR3 was carried out by immunoSEQ multiplex PCR, which spanned a total of 54 Vbeta and 13 Jbeta segments. TCRdb re-derived calls from the immunoSEQ multiplex PCR reads in MiXCR, one entry per CDR3 protein. The sample holds about 210,000 distinct CDR3 sequences; approximately 95% are singletons and the top ten take roughly 0.09%. This record belongs to a study of CD8 T cells in Susac syndrome. Study-level points and caveats: TCR sequencing and HLA analysis covered a relatively small number of individuals.

Germline CDR1 SNHLY, CDR2 FYNNEI. The CDR3 length is 12 residues. CD8+ and CD4+ blood T cells underwent TCR beta sequencing. The sequencing sample was made of CD4+ T cells from PBMCs. This chain connects TRBV2 to TRBJ1-2; 7 positions match TRBD1. The receptor comes from a human donor with multiple sclerosis. Here the CDR3 DNA reads TGTGCCAGCGGTGACAGGGACTATGGCTACACCTTC. Encoded protein: CASGDRDYGYTF.